This TCR beta chain was captured by sequencing in a study of shared clonotypes between healthy human individuals. Study-level results: In this cohort, only blood was sampled, and tissue repertoires likely differ. Clonotype sharing levels among donors were expected to vary with sequencing depth.

Assay runs were performed at deep level. Assay: immunoSEQ multiplex PCR; the TCRdb copy retains only in-frame clones and omits some. The table has hundreds of thousands of clones, about 80% seen once. Free of recent acute infections or vaccinations, the donors were healthy HIV-negative adults. CDR1 is SGHVS, CDR2 FQNEAQ, per germline. Trimming stripped 2 bases from V and 1 base from J, with 5 bases between. This CDR3 comprises 13 residues. Concerning this clone: Its specificity is not known.

The gene calls are TRBV7-8 and TRBJ1-1, with D hard to call. This TCR was sampled from a middle-aged woman in good health. Some clones in this sample may be carry-over from other donors' samples. The specimen sequenced was PBMCs. The CDR3 sequence is CASSLWENTEAFF. The CDR3 bases are TGTGCCAGCAGCTTATGGGAGAACACTGAAGCTTTCTTT.